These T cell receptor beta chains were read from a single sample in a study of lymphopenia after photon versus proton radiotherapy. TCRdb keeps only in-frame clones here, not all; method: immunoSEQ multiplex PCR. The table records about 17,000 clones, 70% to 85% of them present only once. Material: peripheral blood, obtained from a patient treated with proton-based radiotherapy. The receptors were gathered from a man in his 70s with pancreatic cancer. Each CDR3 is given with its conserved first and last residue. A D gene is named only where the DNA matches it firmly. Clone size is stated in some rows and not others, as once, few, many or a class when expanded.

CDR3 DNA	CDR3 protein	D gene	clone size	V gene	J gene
TGTGCCAGCAGCGCCACAGGGGGTTTCTCTGGAAACACCATATATTTT	CASSATGGFSGNTIYF	TRBD1	.	TRBV7-9	TRBJ1-3
TGTGCCATCAGTGATCCACCAAGGGGTGAGCAGTTCTTC	CAISDPPRGEQFF	.	.	TRBV10-3	TRBJ2-1
TGTGCCAGCAGCGCCGGACTAGCGGGTAGCACAGATACGCAGTATTTT	CASSAGLAGSTDTQYF	TRBD2	once	TRBV7-7	TRBJ2-3
TGTGCCAGCAGGCGACACTTGGATAGCAATCAGCCCCAGCATTTT	CASRRHLDSNQPQHF	.	.	TRBV27	TRBJ1-5
TGTGCCAGCAGAACAGGGGCTAATGAAAAACTGTTTTTT	CASRTGANEKLFF	TRBD1	few	TRBV25-1	TRBJ1-4
TGTGCCCGAAGCTTCTCTAGGCGGAATGAAAAACTGTTTTTT	CARSFSRRNEKLFF	.	.	TRBV21-1	TRBJ1-4
TGCAGCGTTGAAGATGGTCCAAATCAGCCCCAGCATTTT	CSVEDGPNQPQHF	.	.	TRBV29-1	TRBJ1-5
TGTGCCAGCAGCGTAGGGGGCAGGGGAACCTACGAGCAGTACTTC	CASSVGGRGTYEQYF	.	.	TRBV9	TRBJ2-7
TGTGCCAGCAGAAGACGGACAGGGGGCGGTGGCTACACCTTC	CASRRRTGGGGYTF	TRBD1	.	TRBV6-5	TRBJ1-2
TGTGCCAGCAGCCCGGGACAGCGAAATGAAAAACTGTTTTTT	CASSPGQRNEKLFF	TRBD1	.	TRBV6-5	TRBJ1-4
TGCGCCAGCAGCCAACCTGGGAGGGGAGTAACGGGCTATCAGCCCCAGCATTTT	CASSQPGRGVTGYQPQHF	.	.	TRBV4-1	TRBJ1-5
TGTGCCAGCAGCCAAGAATTTAATAGCAATCAGCCCCAGCATTTT	CASSQEFNSNQPQHF	.	.	TRBV4-2	TRBJ1-5
TGTGCCTGGGGGCAGGGGGATTCACCCCTCCACTTT	CAWGQGDSPLHF	TRBD1	.	TRBV30	TRBJ1-6
TGTGCCAGCAGCTTAGCTCAGGCTAGCGGGGTATCCTACGAGCAGTACTTC	CASSLAQASGVSYEQYF	TRBD2	.	TRBV7-2	TRBJ2-7
TGTGCCAGTAGTATAGATAGAGGTTCCAATCAGCCCCAGCATTTT	CASSIDRGSNQPQHF	.	.	TRBV19	TRBJ1-5
TGTGCCAGCAGCCTAGGGGACGGGACAGACTATGGCTACACCTTC	CASSLGDGTDYGYTF	TRBD1	.	TRBV13	TRBJ1-2
TGCAGTGCCGACAGGGGGGAAAAACTGTTTTTT	CSADRGEKLFF	TRBD1	.	TRBV20-1	TRBJ1-4
TGTGCCAGCAGCTTCCAGGGGCAAGGGAGTGGCTACACCTTC	CASSFQGQGSGYTF	.	.	TRBV11-2	TRBJ1-2
TGTGCCAGCAGTCCAGGGGCGGGGCAACAGACCCAGTACTTC	CASSPGAGQQTQYF	.	.	TRBV27	TRBJ2-5
TGTGCCAGCAGCGCAAACCGGGAATGGACCTTCTACAATGAGCAGTTCTTC	CASSANREWTFYNEQFF	.	.	TRBV9	TRBJ2-1
TGTGCCAGCAGCTTAACGGGGGCTGTGAACACCGGGGAGCTGTTTTTT	CASSLTGAVNTGELFF	.	.	TRBV7-3	TRBJ2-2
TGCGCCAGCAGCCAAGATCGAGGCAGGGATGGGGGAGGCACCATATATTTT	CASSQDRGRDGGGTIYF	.	.	TRBV4-1	TRBJ1-3
TGTGCCAGCTCCCTAGGGGGTCCGGAGACCCAGTACTTC	CASSLGGPETQYF	.	.	TRBV18	TRBJ2-5
TGTGCCAGCAATCATGGAGGGGGAATGAACACTGAAGCTTTCTTT	CASNHGGGMNTEAFF	.	.	TRBV7-9	TRBJ1-1
TGTGCCAGCAGCTTAGTCGGGGAAAAACTGTTTTTT	CASSLVGEKLFF	.	.	TRBV11-1	TRBJ1-4
TGCGCCAGCAGCTTAGGGGGCCGTGACACTGAAGCTTTCTTT	CASSLGGRDTEAFF	TRBD1	.	TRBV5-1	TRBJ1-1
.	CASSSSGQRVDEQFF	.	.	TRBV27	TRBJ2-1
TGTGCCACCAGCAGAGATTTCGGCAGTGAAAAACTGTTTTTT	CATSRDFGSEKLFF	.	.	TRBV15	TRBJ1-4
TGTGCCAGCAGCCCACGGGGGACTGACACAGATACGCAGTATTTT	CASSPRGTDTDTQYF	.	once	TRBV9	TRBJ2-3
TGTGCCAGCAGTGGGCGGGGGGGCCGTAATAATGAGCAGTTCTTC	CASSGRGGRNNEQFF	TRBD2	.	TRBV7-8	TRBJ2-1
TGTGCCAGCAGCTTAAGGGCCAGGGGGCGGAGCGGGGAGCTGTTTTTT	CASSLRARGRSGELFF	TRBD1	.	TRBV11-2	TRBJ2-2
TGTGCCAGCATCTATACCGGGACAGGGACCTCTGGGGCCAACGTCCTGACTTTC	CASIYTGTGTSGANVLTF	TRBD1	.	TRBV5-6	TRBJ2-6
TGCGCCAGCAGCTCCTCCAGGGCTTTGAACACTGAAGCTTTCTTT	CASSSSRALNTEAFF	.	.	TRBV5-1	TRBJ1-1
TGTGCCAGCAGCCCGACAGGGGTCACAGATACGCAGTATTTT	CASSPTGVTDTQYF	TRBD1	.	TRBV7-9	TRBJ2-3
TGTGCCACAACGACAGGGATGCGCAATCAGCCCCAGCATTTT	CATTTGMRNQPQHF	TRBD1	.	TRBV19	TRBJ1-5
TGTGCCAGCAGTGACCGGGACAGGGTTGGCTACACCTTC	CASSDRDRVGYTF	TRBD1	.	TRBV6-6	TRBJ1-2
TGTGCCAGCAGCCAAGTGGCCAGGGAAAGATATGGCTACACCTTC	CASSQVARERYGYTF	.	.	TRBV4-2	TRBJ1-2
TGTGCCAGCAGTTTAAACCTCCGCCCTTGGATACAGGGGGTGAATCAACGCACAGATACGCAGTATTTT	CASSLNLRPWIQGVNQRTDTQYF	TRBD1	.	TRBV28	TRBJ2-3
TGTGCCAGTAGTTCCAGGACAGGGGCCCGATTCACCATATATTTT	CASSSRTGARFTIYF	TRBD1	.	TRBV19	TRBJ1-3
TGTGCCAGCAGCTTAGACCAAGAGACCCAGTACTTC	CASSLDQETQYF	.	.	TRBV11-3	TRBJ2-5
TGCAGCGTTGACAAACGTGGGGGACCCTACAATGAGCAGTTCTTC	CSVDKRGGPYNEQFF	.	.	TRBV29-1	TRBJ2-1
TGTGCCAGCAGTTGGGTGACAGAGGCCTACGAGCAGTACTTC	CASSWVTEAYEQYF	.	.	TRBV5-8	TRBJ2-7
TGTGCCAGCAGTCAAAGACAGGGGGTATACGAGCAGTACTTC	CASSQRQGVYEQYF	TRBD1	once	TRBV27	TRBJ2-7
TGCGCCAGCAGCCAAGATCTACCGGGACAGACCAATGAAAAACTGTTTTTT	CASSQDLPGQTNEKLFF	TRBD1	.	TRBV4-1	TRBJ1-4
TGTGCCAGCAGCGATACAGATGTTTCTGAAAAACTGTTTTTT	CASSDTDVSEKLFF	.	.	TRBV9	TRBJ1-4
TGTGCCAGTCGGCGGGGGGGCCCCGTTGAGACCCAGTACTTC	CASRRGGPVETQYF	TRBD2	.	TRBV19	TRBJ2-5
TGTGCCACCAGCAGAGATACACGGGACAACGATGGCTACACCTTC	CATSRDTRDNDGYTF	.	.	TRBV15	TRBJ1-2
TGTGCCAGCAGCTTCTCTAGCGGAGGAGAGACCCAGTACTTC	CASSFSSGGETQYF	TRBD2	.	TRBV5-6	TRBJ2-5
TGTGCCAGCAGTTACGGTGGAAGCACCGGGGAGCTGTTTTTT	CASSYGGSTGELFF	.	.	TRBV6-5	TRBJ2-2
TGTGCCAGCAGCCCCTCCCGGCAGGCCCTTAGGAATGAGCAGTTCTTC	CASSPSRQALRNEQFF	.	.	TRBV7-9	TRBJ2-1
TGTGCCAGCAGACCCACAGGGCACTATGGCTACACCTTC	CASRPTGHYGYTF	.	.	TRBV5-4	TRBJ1-2
TGTGCCAGCAGCCCCCGTAACACTGAAGCTTTCTTT	CASSPRNTEAFF	.	.	TRBV7-8	TRBJ1-1
TGTGCCATTAAAAAGGGCAGGGACGGTGAAGCTTTCTTT	CAIKKGRDGEAFF	.	.	TRBV6-5	TRBJ1-1
TGTGCCAGTAGTATAACTCTAGACTACGAGCAGTACTTC	CASSITLDYEQYF	.	.	TRBV19	TRBJ2-7
TGTGCCAGCAGTCGAGCGGGGGGCACAGATACGCAGTATTTT	CASSRAGGTDTQYF	TRBD2	.	TRBV2	TRBJ2-3